A selection of T cell receptor beta chains follows, all from one sample in a study of blood T cell repertoires in COVID-19. Profiled with immunoSEQ multiplex PCR; TCRdb holds only in-frame clones, not every one. The data contain approximately 500,000 clones, 75% to 90% of them singletons. Sequenced input: peripheral blood. Receptors originate from a human donor in a cohort sampled during active COVID-19. Each CDR3 is given with its conserved first and last residue. The order of the fields is clone size, V gene, D gene, J gene, CDR3 protein, CDR3 DNA. The D gene is left open where the match is weak. Not all rows give a size; the values are once, few, many and, for expanded clones, a class.

>-|TRBV28|-|TRBJ2-7
CASSRDSGYEQYF
TGTGCCAGCAGTCGGGACTCCGGCTACGAGCAGTACTTC
>-|TRBV19|-|TRBJ2-3
CASSIIGASGTDTQYF
TGTGCCAGTAGTATAATTGGGGCTAGCGGCACAGATACGCAGTATTTT
>-|TRBV28|-|TRBJ1-2
CASSPQGRYGYTF
TGTGCCAGCAGTCCACAGGGCCGCTATGGCTACACCTTC
>-|TRBV6-5|TRBD2|TRBJ2-5
CASSAGLGETQYF
TGTGCCAGCTCAGCGGGATTGGGAGAGACCCAGTACTTC
>-|TRBV18|-|TRBJ2-5
CASSRQVQETQYF
TGTGCCAGCTCCCGTCAGGTCCAAGAGACCCAGTACTTC
>-|TRBV5-1|-|TRBJ2-5
CASSLAGQQETQYF
TGCGCCAGCAGCTTGGCCGGACAGCAAGAGACCCAGTACTTC
>-|TRBV30|-|TRBJ2-2
CAFQTSVGELFF
TGTGCCTTCCAGACTAGTGTCGGGGAGCTGTTTTTT
>-|TRBV7-9|TRBD1|TRBJ1-2
CASSLGTGRAYTF
TGTGCCAGCAGCCTAGGGACAGGGCGGGCTTACACCTTC
>-|TRBV7-9|-|TRBJ1-6
CASSPSSYNSPLHF
TGTGCCAGCAGCCCCAGCTCCTATAATTCACCCCTCCACTTT
>once|TRBV9|TRBD2|TRBJ2-5
CASSDVAGTQTQYF
TGTGCCAGCAGCGATGTAGCGGGCACTCAGACCCAGTACTTC
>once|TRBV6-5|TRBD1|TRBJ1-2
CASSSRRGRSGYTF
TGTGCCAGCAGTTCCAGAAGGGGGCGGAGTGGCTACACCTTC
>-|TRBV27|-|TRBJ1-3
CASTARGGGDSGNTIYF
TGTGCCAGCACCGCAAGGGGAGGGGGGGACTCTGGAAACACCATATATTTT
>few|TRBV4-2|-|TRBJ1-6
CASRQDRSYNSPLHF
TGTGCCAGCAGACAGGATCGCTCCTATAATTCACCCCTCCACTTT
>few|TRBV6-6|-|TRBJ2-1
CASSRDSVGVSYNEQFF
TGTGCCAGCAGTCGGGACTCCGTTGGAGTGTCCTACAATGAGCAGTTCTTC
>-|TRBV10-2|TRBD1|TRBJ2-7
CASSGQGPFYEQYF
TGCGCCAGCAGTGGACAGGGACCCTTCTACGAGCAGTACTTC
>few|TRBV6-4|TRBD1|TRBJ1-2
CASSMTGEGGYTF
TGTGCCAGCAGTATGACAGGGGAGGGAGGCTACACCTTC
>-|TRBV24-1|-|TRBJ1-2
CATSDSRGRGYTF
TGTGCCACCAGTGATTCTCGAGGGCGCGGCTACACCTTC
>-|TRBV28|-|TRBJ1-2
CASSLIDRAKYGYTF
TGTGCCAGCAGTTTGATCGACAGAGCTAAGTATGGCTACACCTTC
>-|TRBV12-5|TRBD1|TRBJ2-5
CASGPGQGVRETQYF
TGTGCTAGTGGACCTGGACAGGGGGTCCGAGAGACCCAGTACTTC
>-|TRBV2|TRBD1|TRBJ2-3
CASSFEGTGKGDTQYF
TGTGCCAGCAGTTTTGAAGGGACAGGGAAGGGAGATACGCAGTATTTT
>-|TRBV18|-|TRBJ1-1
CASSPWTTGTEAFF
TGTGCCAGCTCACCCTGGACCACAGGGACTGAAGCTTTCTTT
>once|TRBV7-3|-|TRBJ2-7
CASSLQAGLSYEQYF
TGTGCCAGCAGCTTACAGGCAGGCCTCTCCTACGAGCAGTACTTC
>-|TRBV21-1|-|TRBJ2-5
CASILGLAGIETQYF
TGTGCCAGCATCTTGGGACTAGCGGGAATAGAGACCCAGTACTTC
>-|TRBV7-9|TRBD2|TRBJ2-1
CASSFSWTSGSKNEQFF
TGTGCCAGCAGCTTTTCCTGGACTAGCGGGAGTAAGAATGAGCAGTTCTTC
>-|TRBV2|-|TRBJ1-2
CASRVGGAKGYTF
TGTGCCAGCAGAGTTGGGGGGGCGAAGGGCTACACCTTC
>-|TRBV28|TRBD2|TRBJ2-1
CASSLSPPQAGGYNEQFF
TGTGCCAGCAGTTTATCTCCTCCGCAAGCGGGAGGCTACAATGAGCAGTTCTTC
>-|TRBV28|TRBD2|TRBJ2-5
CASRLSGTSGRRQETQYF
TGTGCCAGCAGACTATCCGGGACTAGCGGGAGGCGGCAAGAGACCCAGTACTTC